Below, 32 T cell receptor beta chains from the same sample are listed, as sequenced in a study of CD8+CD57+ T cells in acquired aplastic anemia. CDR3 and TCR beta VDJ profiling relied on genomic DNA as the template. TCRdb re-called the reads through MiXCR, storing one row per CDR3 protein. The repertoire holds 300,000 or so distinct CDR3 sequences, with approximately 60% as singletons. Patients picked for sequencing had shown CD8+CD57+ cell expansion detected by flow cytometry. Sequencing was performed on sorted CD4+, CD8+, or CD8+CD57+ T cells (not recorded which) from PBMCs. These receptors came from a human donor with aplastic anemia.

This clonotype was recorded once. The chain combines TRBV4-1 with TRBJ1-6; D is unclear. CDR1 is MGHRA and CDR2 is YSYEKL in the germline V gene. The CDR3 totals 13 residues. Trimming stripped 1 base from V and 8 bases from J, with 6 bases between. CDR3 sequence: CASSQVEDSPLHF. In DNA, the CDR3 is TGCGCCAGCAGCCAAGTCGAGGATTCACCCCTCCACTTT.

The rearrangement uses TRBV10-3 and TRBJ1-4; D perhaps matches TRBD1 (5 bases). Germline V gene lookup returns CDR1 ENHRY and CDR2 SYGVKD. The CDR3 covers 14 residues. V gave up 4 bases and J gave up 10 bases, with 16 bases separating them. CDR3 DNA: TGTGCCATCAGTGGAGTTTCGGGGGGAGCAAAACTGTTTTTT. Residues: CAISGVSGGAKLFF.

The chain recombines TRBV9 with TRBJ2-3; no definite D call. The V gene's germline CDR1 is SGDLS and CDR2 YYNGEE. Trimming took 4 bases from V and 0 from J, leaving 6 bases between them. This CDR3 region has 13 residues. This chain's CDR3 is CASSPFSTDTQYF. CDR3 bases: TGTGCCAGCAGCCCCTTTAGCACAGATACGCAGTATTTT.

V and J are TRBV19 and TRBJ2-2, with D unclear. The CDR3 loop spans 10 amino acids. From germline, CDR1 is LNHDA and CDR2 SQIVND (reference sequence). V was pared by 3 bases and J by 7 bases, with 0 bases between. As DNA, the CDR3 is TGTGCCAGTAGTATCGGGGAGCTGTTTTTT. Amino acids: CASSIGELFF. Full variable domain (missing parts from reference TRBV19 and TRBJ2-2): DGGITQSPKYLFRKEGQNVTLSCEQNLNHDAMYWYRQDPGQGLRLIYYSQIVNDFQKGDIAEGYSVSREKKESFPLTVTSAQKNPTAFYLCASSIGELFFGEGSRLTVL.

Concerning this clonotype itself: Given a much more abundant clone one base away, this may be a read error. The chain uses TRBV27 and TRBJ1-1; TRBD1 might be the D (6 bases). Germline V gene lookup returns CDR1 MNHEY and CDR2 SMNVEV (reference sequence). The CDR3 covers 15 residues. The CDR3 nucleotides are TGTGCCAGCAGTTTATCGGGGACACTGAACGCTGAAGCTTTCTTT. Translating gives CASSLSGTLNAEAFF.

This clonotype was counted at least ten times. The chain is built from TRBV4-2 and TRBJ1-2; D is ambiguous. The V gene's germline CDR1 is LGHNA and CDR2 YNFKEQ. The CDR3 is 15 residues long. Trimming removed 3 bases at V and 0 bases at J, with 11 bases between. CDR3 sequence (DNA): TGTGCCAGCAGCCAGGAAGACAACGCTAACTATGGCTACACCTTC. It translates to CASSQEDNANYGYTF.

The chain combines TRBV20-1 with TRBJ2-7; D is undetermined. Germline loops: CDR1 DFQATT, CDR2 SNEGSKA (reference sequence). With 7 bases removed from V and 0 bases from J, the gap between germline ends came to 7 bases. The CDR3 totals 11 residues. The CDR3: CSVADSYEQYF. DNA for the CDR3: TGCAGTGTGGCCGACTCCTACGAGCAGTACTTC.

V is TRBV10-2 and J is TRBJ1-5; D remains unclear. This CDR3 comprises 15 residues. Germline V gives CDR1 WSHSY, CDR2 SAAADI. V was trimmed by 3 bases and J by 2 bases, leaving 11 bases between them. CDR3 amino acids: CASSDSPPGNQPQHF. The DNA of the CDR3 is TGCGCCAGCAGTGATAGCCCCCCGGGCAATCAGCCCCAGCATTTT.

The chain recombines TRBV24-1 with TRBJ2-1; 7 bases map to TRBD2. Germline CDR1 reads KGHDR; CDR2 reads SFDVKD. The CDR3 loop spans 15 amino acids. V shed 9 bases and J 2 bases; nucleotides not matched to a gene: 9. CDR3 in DNA: TGTGCCACCGGGGGGGGGGGAGGTACCTACAATGAGCAGTTCTTC. Its protein product is CATGGGGGTYNEQFF.

This rearrangement joins TRBV7-2 to TRBJ1-2; D gene unclear. The germline gives CDR1 SGHTA, CDR2 FQGNSA. V was clipped by 5 bases and J by 8 bases, with 15 bases between them. This CDR3 comprises 13 residues. This chain's CDR3 is CASSNPTLGGYTF. The CDR3 DNA sequence: TGTGCCAGCAGCAATCCAACATTGGGGGGCTACACCTTC.

The chain is built from TRBV20-1 and TRBJ2-5; 12 positions match TRBD2. Losses at the gene ends were 0 bases for V and 14 bases for J; bases not matched to a gene: 13. The germline gives CDR1 DFQATT, CDR2 SNEGSKA (reference sequence). The CDR3 runs to 15 residues. In nucleotides, the CDR3 is TGCAGTGCTAGAGATCTTTTGCTAGCGGGGGGGATCGCTTACTTC. It is translated as CSARDLLLAGGIAYF.

The chain couples TRBV7-2 to TRBJ1-2; TRBD1 aligns across 10 bases. V dropped 0 bases and J dropped 7; count of bases not matched to a gene: 5. Germline V lookup: CDR1 SGHTA, CDR2 FQGNSA. The CDR3 runs to 15 residues. CDR3 nucleotide sequence: TGTGCCAGCAGCTTAGCCTGGGACAGGGGTTGTGGCTACACCTTC. Protein sequence: CASSLAWDRGCGYTF.

The J gene is TRBJ2-5, the V gene TRBV19; 10 bases are a match to TRBD1. V lost 5 bases to trimming and J lost 5 bases; unmatched junction nucleotides: 5. The germline gives CDR1 LNHDA, CDR2 SQIVND (reference sequence). The CDR3 loop spans 14 amino acids. This CDR3 is CASSVGQGRETQYF. The CDR3 DNA reads TGTGCCAGTAGTGTGGGACAGGGGAGGGAGACCCAGTACTTC.

The chain uses TRBV24-1 and TRBJ1-2; TRBD1 matches at 10 bases. This CDR3 is 13 amino acids long. Losses at the gene ends were 4 bases for V and 14 bases for J; bases not matched to a gene: 9. Germline assignment: CDR1 KGHDR and CDR2 SFDVKD. In DNA form, the CDR3 reads TGTGCCACCAGTGACCCGGGACAGGGGACTCCAACCTTC. This translates into CATSDPGQGTPTF.

There are many counts of this clonotype. The gene calls are TRBV19 and TRBJ1-5; TRBD1 agrees at 7 bases. The CDR3 spans 16 residues. J gave up 7 bases and V 4 bases, and 13 bases lay outside the gene matches. Germline CDR1 LNHDA, CDR2 SQIVND (reference sequence). In DNA, the CDR3 is TGTGCCAGTAGTACATACACACAGGGGCGGAAACAGCCCCAGCATTTT. This translates into CASSTYTQGRKQPQHF. Full variable domain (rest looked up from reference TRBV19 and TRBJ1-5): DGGITQSPKYLFRKEGQNVTLSCEQNLNHDAMYWYRQDPGQGLRLIYYSQIVNDFQKGDIAEGYSVSREKKESFPLTVTSAQKNPTAFYLCASSTYTQGRKQPQHFGDGTRLSIL.

The chain recombines TRBV20-1 with TRBJ1-5, with D possibly being TRBD1 (6 bases). Germline-derived CDR1 and CDR2 are DFQATT and SNEGSKA (reference sequence). The CDR3 sequence is 13 residues long. V was clipped by 3 bases and J by 3 bases, with 9 bases between them. CDR3 residues: CSASKGVNQPQHF. The CDR3 coding sequence is TGCAGTGCTAGTAAGGGGGTCAATCAGCCCCAGCATTTT.

This clonotype came up many times. J is TRBJ2-7 and V is TRBV29-1; D remains unclear. V shed 4 bases and J shed 5 bases, with 9 bases lying between them. CDR1 is SQVTM and CDR2 is ANQGSEA in the germline V gene. The CDR3 spans 11 residues. This CDR3 is CSVGVGHEQYF. CDR3 DNA: TGCAGCGTTGGGGTGGGCCACGAGCAGTACTTC.

This clonotype showed up many times. The V call is TRBV6-4, the J call TRBJ2-1, with 10 bases aligning to TRBD2. Trimming at V came to 5 bases and at J to 6 bases, leaving 7 bases not matched to a gene. This CDR3 comprises 15 residues. Germline V gene lookup returns CDR1 MRHNA and CDR2 SNTAGT. The CDR3 loop reads CASSHGTSESNEQFF. CDR3 coding DNA: TGTGCCAGCAGTCACGGGACTAGCGAAAGCAATGAGCAGTTCTTC.

The rearrangement links TRBV7-9 to TRBJ1-6; the D gene is possibly TRBD1 (5 bases). CDR3 length equals 15 residues. Germline V lookup: CDR1 SEHNR, CDR2 FQNEAQ (reference sequence). V gave up 1 base and J gave up 7 bases, with 11 bases separating them. The CDR3 DNA reads TGTGCCAGCAGCTTAGATCCGGGGGGGAATTCACCCCTCCACTTT. The encoded protein is CASSLDPGGNSPLHF.

The chain couples TRBV2 to TRBJ2-5; the D gene is possibly TRBD1 (6 bases). V was cut by 8 bases and J by 1 base, with 11 bases left in between. The CDR3 spans 13 residues. CDR1 is SNHLY, CDR2 FYNNEI, per germline. CDR3 DNA sequence: TGTGCCAGCCCAGGGGCCCTCCAAGAGACCCAGTACTTC. It is translated as CASPGALQETQYF.

This clonotype has just a few counts. CDR3 coding DNA: TGTGCCAGCAGCTGGGGGGGAGGGAGTCCCCAGCATTTT. It translates to CASSWGGGSPQHF. The rearrangement links TRBV5-8 to TRBJ1-5, with a tentative D call TRBD1 (5 bases). The length of the CDR3 is 13 residues. Germline V gene sequence: CDR1 SGHTS, CDR2 YDEGEE. V was pared by 3 bases and J by 10 bases, with 14 bases between.

The chain joins TRBV9 to TRBJ2-1; 9 bases line up with TRBD2. V shed 0 bases, J shed 5 bases, and the junction held 6 bases outside the gene matches. CDR3 size: 16 residues. Per the germline V gene, CDR1 is SGDLS and CDR2 is YYNGEE. In DNA form, the CDR3 reads TGTGCCAGCAGCGTAGTGGCGGGAGGGCCGAACAATGAGCAGTTCTTC. Protein sequence: CASSVVAGGPNNEQFF.

The table lists this clonotype with many counts. The chain uses TRBV5-1 and TRBJ2-1; possible D gene TRBD1, 6 bases. This CDR3 spans 15 amino acids. CDR1 is SGHRS and CDR2 is YFSETQ in the germline V gene. V lost 3 bases and J 6 bases, leaving 16 bases between the germline ends. As DNA, the CDR3 is TGCGCCAGCAGCTCCGGGACACCCCTTGCCAATGAGCAGTTCTTC. The encoded protein is CASSSGTPLANEQFF.

The chain links TRBV20-1 to TRBJ1-1, with D hard to call. In germline, CDR1 is DFQATT, CDR2 SNEGSKA (reference sequence). V was shortened by 6 bases and J by 5 bases, with 16 bases between the two germline ends. This CDR3 spans 13 amino acids. The CDR3 is CSAAGNLGTEAFF. The CDR3 nucleotides read TGCAGTGCCGCGGGAAATTTAGGGACTGAAGCTTTCTTT.

This clonotype occurred many times. This CDR3 is CSASWQGSYNEQFF. The DNA of the CDR3 is TGCAGTGCTAGTTGGCAGGGCTCCTACAATGAGCAGTTCTTC. J is TRBJ2-1 and V is TRBV20-1, with D perhaps matching TRBD1 (5 bases). This CDR3 spans 14 amino acids. V lost 3 bases, J lost 0 bases, and 9 bases lay in between. CDR1 and CDR2 from the germline V gene are DFQATT and SNEGSKA (reference sequence).

This clonotype was seen repeatedly, ten times or more. V usage is TRBV7-2 and J usage is TRBJ1-2; 9 nucleotides line up with TRBD1. CDR1 and CDR2 from the germline V gene are SGHTA and FQGNSA. The V gene end was trimmed by 3 bases and the J gene end by 4 bases; junction bases not matched to a gene: 6. The CDR3 loop spans 15 amino acids. CDR3 amino acids: CASSLDRGSGYGYTF. CDR3 sequence (DNA): TGTGCCAGCAGCTTGGACAGGGGTTCAGGCTATGGCTACACCTTC.

This sequence joins TRBV25-1 and TRBJ1-2, with a tentative D call TRBD1 (6 bases). This CDR3 comprises 19 residues. Germline values: CDR1 MGHDK, CDR2 SYGVNS. V lost 5 bases, J lost 1 base, and 26 bases lay in between. The chain's CDR3 is CASSTGLAGGRFVNYGYTF. DNA of the CDR3: TGTGCCAGCAGTACCGGACTAGCGGGGGGGCGTTTTGTTAACTATGGCTACACCTTC.

This clonotype has at least ten counts. As DNA, the CDR3 is TGTGCCAGCAGCTCGGTGGGTAGCGGGAGTTTTCACAATGAGCAGTTCTTC. The encoded protein is CASSSVGSGSFHNEQFF. This chain links TRBV5-8 with TRBJ2-1; 9 bases line up with TRBD2. V trimming: 3 bases; J trimming: 5 bases; junction bases outside the gene matches: 12. Germline-derived CDR1 and CDR2 are SGHTS and YDEGEE. The CDR3 is made up of 17 amino acids.

V and J are TRBV7-2 and TRBJ1-3; a weak D match, TRBD1 (6 bases). Germline CDR1 and CDR2: SGHTA and FQGNSA. The ends were cut back, 7 bases at V and 8 bases at J, with 24 bases in the middle. The CDR3 spans 16 residues. The CDR3 reads CASNTQGTNYGYTIYF. The CDR3 DNA sequence: TGTGCCAGCAACACACAGGGAACTAACTATGGCTACACCATATATTTT.

At least ten counts were recorded for this clonotype. This rearrangement joins TRBV18 to TRBJ1-4; 7 nucleotides agree with TRBD1. Germline V CDR1 and CDR2: KGHSH, LQKENI. The CDR3 covers 14 residues. Losses at the gene ends were 4 bases for V and 8 bases for J; bases not matched to a gene: 7. The CDR3 coding sequence is TGTGCCAGCTCACAAGGGACAGCGGACGAAAAACTGTTTTTT. Its translation: CASSQGTADEKLFF.

This clonotype has a count of ten or more. The chain recombines TRBV19 with TRBJ1-2, with D possibly being TRBD1 (6 bases). Trimming took 4 bases from V and 0 from J, leaving 15 bases between them. The length of the CDR3 is 16 residues. CDR1 and CDR2 from the germline V gene are LNHDA and SQIVND (reference sequence). As DNA, the CDR3 is TGTGCCAGTAGTAAACGAGGGGGGATAGCTAACTATGGCTACACCTTC. This gives the protein CASSKRGGIANYGYTF.

J is TRBJ2-1 and V is TRBV19; 8 nucleotides align to TRBD2. V dropped 3 bases and J dropped 8; count of bases not matched to a gene: 6. Germline-derived CDR1 and CDR2 are LNHDA and SQIVND (reference sequence). CDR3 length: 14 amino acids. CDR3 sequence reads: CASSIAREAYEQFF. The CDR3 DNA follows: TGTGCCAGTAGTATCGCGCGGGAGGCCTATGAGCAGTTCTTC.